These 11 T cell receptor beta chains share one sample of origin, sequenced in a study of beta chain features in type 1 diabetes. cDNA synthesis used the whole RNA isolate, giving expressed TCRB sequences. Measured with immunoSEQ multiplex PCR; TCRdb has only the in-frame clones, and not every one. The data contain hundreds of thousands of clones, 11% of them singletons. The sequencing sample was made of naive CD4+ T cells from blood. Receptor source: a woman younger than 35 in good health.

The CDR3 loop reads CASSLTSGPRVPDTQYF. The CDR3 DNA sequence: TGTGCCAGCAGTCTTACCTCGGGACCCAGAGTCCCAGATACGCAGTATTTT. The rearrangement joins TRBV25-1 to TRBJ2-3; the D call may be TRBD1 or TRBD2 (5 bases each). Germline-derived CDR1 and CDR2 are MGHDK and SYGVNS. The CDR3 consists of 17 residues. V lost 5 bases and J lost 4, with 22 bases in between.

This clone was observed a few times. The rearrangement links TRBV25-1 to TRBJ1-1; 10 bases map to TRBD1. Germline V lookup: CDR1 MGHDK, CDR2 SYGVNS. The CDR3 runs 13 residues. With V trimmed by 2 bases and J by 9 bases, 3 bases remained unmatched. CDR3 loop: CASSEQGQGKAFF. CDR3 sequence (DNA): TGTGCCAGCAGTGAACAGGGACAGGGGAAAGCTTTCTTT.

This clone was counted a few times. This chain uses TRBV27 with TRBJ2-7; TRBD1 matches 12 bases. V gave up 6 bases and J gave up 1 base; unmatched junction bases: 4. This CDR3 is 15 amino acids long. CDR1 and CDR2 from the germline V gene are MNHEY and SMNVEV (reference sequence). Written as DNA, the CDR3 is TGTGCCAGCAGCCGGGACAGGGGGCATTCCTACGAGCAGTACTTC. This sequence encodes CASSRDRGHSYEQYF.

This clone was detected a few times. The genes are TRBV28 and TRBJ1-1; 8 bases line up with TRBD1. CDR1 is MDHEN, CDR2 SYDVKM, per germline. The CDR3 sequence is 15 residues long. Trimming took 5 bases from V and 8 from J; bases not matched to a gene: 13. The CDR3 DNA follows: TGTGCCAGCAGTACACCCGGGACAGGAAAGGGCGAAGCTTTCTTT. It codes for CASSTPGTGKGEAFF.

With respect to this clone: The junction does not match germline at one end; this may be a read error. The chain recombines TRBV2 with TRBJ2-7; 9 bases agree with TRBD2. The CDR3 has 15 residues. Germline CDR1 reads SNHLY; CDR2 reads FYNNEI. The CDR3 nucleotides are TGTGCCAGCAGGGAAGGACTAGCGTATGCCTACGAGCAGTACTTC. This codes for CASREGLAYAYEQYF. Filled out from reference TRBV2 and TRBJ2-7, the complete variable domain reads EPEVTQTPSHQVTQMGQEVILRCVPISNHLYFYWYRQILGQKVEFLVSFYNNEISEKSEIFDDQFSVERPDGSNFTLKIRSTKLEDSAMYFCASREGLAYAYEQYFGPGTRLTVT.

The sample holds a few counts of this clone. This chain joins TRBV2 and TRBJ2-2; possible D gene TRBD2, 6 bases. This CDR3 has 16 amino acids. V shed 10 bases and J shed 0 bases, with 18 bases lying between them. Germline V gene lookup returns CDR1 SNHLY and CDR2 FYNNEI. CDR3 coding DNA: TGTGCCACCCTCTTTGGGACTCTCGCGAACACCGGGGAGCTGTTTTTT. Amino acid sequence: CATLFGTLANTGELFF. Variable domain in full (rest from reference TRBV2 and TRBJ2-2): EPEVTQTPSHQVTQMGQEVILRCVPISNHLYFYWYRQILGQKVEFLVSFYNNEISEKSEIFDDQFSVERPDGSNFTLKIRSTKLEDSAMYFCATLFGTLANTGELFFGEGSRLTVL.

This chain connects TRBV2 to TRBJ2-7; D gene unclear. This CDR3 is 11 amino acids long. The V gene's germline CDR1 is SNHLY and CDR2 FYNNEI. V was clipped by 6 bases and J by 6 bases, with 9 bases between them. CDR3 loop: CASRGSGEQYV. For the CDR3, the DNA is TGTGCCAGCAGGGGCTCGGGCGAGCAGTACGTC.

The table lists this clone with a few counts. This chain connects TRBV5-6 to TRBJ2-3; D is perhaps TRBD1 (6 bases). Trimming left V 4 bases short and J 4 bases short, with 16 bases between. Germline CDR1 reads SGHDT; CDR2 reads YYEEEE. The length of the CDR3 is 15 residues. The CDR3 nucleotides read TGTGCCAGCAGCCTGCAGGGGCGTTTGGCAGATACGCAGTATTTT. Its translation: CASSLQGRLADTQYF.

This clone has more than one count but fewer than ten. CDR3 nucleotide sequence: TGTGCCAGCACCCACGGACAACGCACCGGGGAGCTGTTTTTT. This sequence encodes CASTHGQRTGELFF. The J gene is TRBJ2-2, the V gene TRBV7-6, with D possibly matching TRBD1 (5 bases). The CDR3 has 14 amino acids. Germline V gene data show CDR1 as SGHVS and CDR2 as FNYEAQ. Deletions cut 7 bases from V and 4 bases from J, with 13 bases between.

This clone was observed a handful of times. This chain's CDR3 is CASSQQQGYEQYV. CDR3 DNA sequence: TGCGCCAGCAGCCAACAACAGGGTTACGAGCAGTACGTC. The V call is TRBV4-3, the J call TRBJ2-7; the D gene is possibly TRBD1 (6 bases). V shed 2 bases and J shed 4 bases, with 9 bases lying between them. Germline loops: CDR1 LGHNA, CDR2 YSLEER. CDR3 length: 13 amino acids.

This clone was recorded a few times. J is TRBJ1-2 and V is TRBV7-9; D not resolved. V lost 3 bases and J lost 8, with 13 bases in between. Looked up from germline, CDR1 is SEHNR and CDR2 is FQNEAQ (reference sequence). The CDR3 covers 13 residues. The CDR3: CASSFGDTGGYTF. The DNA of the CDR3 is TGTGCCAGCAGCTTCGGGGATACGGGAGGCTACACCTTC. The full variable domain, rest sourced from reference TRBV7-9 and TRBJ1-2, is DTGVSQNPRHKITKRGQNVTFRCDPISEHNRLYWYRQTLGQGPEFLTYFQNEAQLEKSRLLSDRFSAERPKGSFSTLEIQRTEQGDSAMYLCASSFGDTGGYTFGSGTRLTVV.